This T cell receptor beta chain was sequenced for a study of response to subunit inactivated influenza vaccine. TCRdb itself ran the RT-PCR reads through MiXCR, one entry per CDR3 protein. The table has 600,000 to 850,000 distinct CDR3 sequences, roughly 15% seen once; the top ten hold 7.5% to 8%. This clonotype has only a few counts. The target antigen is unknown. Findings and caveats of the study: Authors suggested that a seasonal influenza vaccination recruits few new T cells each time.

V shed 8 bases, J shed 4 bases, and the junction held 11 bases outside the gene matches. Germline V gene sequence: CDR1 DFQATT, CDR2 SNEGSKA (reference sequence). The CDR3 is made up of 14 amino acids. The J gene is TRBJ1-1, the V gene TRBV20-1; 9 bases align to TRBD1. This receptor was obtained from a man between 50 and 59 years old who received an inactivated influenza vaccine. Here the sequenced sample was PBMCs from blood, taken around 14 days before vaccination. The CDR3 nucleotides read TGCAGTACCCTACAGGGGGCTAAAACCACTGAAGCTTTCTTT. Amino acid sequence: CSTLQGAKTTEAFF.